The sequence of this TCR beta chain was determined in a study of OX40 agonist ivuxolimab in advanced cancers. Overall study context: Two cutaneous melanoma patients and one hepatocellular carcinoma patient, three in all, had partial responses.

Study observations and caveats: Partly responding patients at 0.1-3.0 mg/kg showed some of the smallest clonal expansion.

Comments on this clone: Its antigen is unidentified.

The data were produced by immunoSEQ multiplex PCR, yet TCRdb's version contains in-frame clones alone and is incomplete. The sample records 65,000 to 85,000 clones, roughly 90% being singletons. Looked up from germline, CDR1 is SGHTA and CDR2 is FQGNSA. The trim removed 1 base at V and 4 bases at J, leaving 1 base unmatched. The CDR3 covers 15 residues. The material sequenced was CD4+ or CD8+ T cells sorted from blood, taken in a trial of the OX40 agonist ivuxolimab. The TCR sequence derives from an adult with an advanced solid tumor such as melanoma, head and neck, liver or kidney cancer. The chain has TRBV7-2 and TRBJ2-1, with 10 bases lining up with TRBD1. The CDR3 here is CASSLEGQGYNEQFF. The CDR3 bases are TGTGCCAGCAGCTTAGAGGGACAGGGGTACAATGAGCAGTTCTTC.